The T cell receptor (beta chain) under discussion was sequenced for a study of cytomegalovirus exposure and HLA in healthy donors. Notes on the study in general: Reported performance of the classifier showed diagnosis of cytomegalovirus status with high specificity and sensitivity. In vitro data verified a few CMV-associated chains as specific for CMV antigens.

Sequencing was performed with immunoSEQ multiplex PCR; in TCRdb, only in-frame clones are kept and a portion is missing. The sample records roughly 180,000 clones, over 65% being singletons. Trimming cost V 6 bases and J 0 bases; bases outside gene matches: 9. The germline gives CDR1 SGHVS, CDR2 FNYEAQ. The length of the CDR3 is 16 residues. Details on this clone: Its antigen is currently unknown.

The material sequenced was PBMCs. The chain combines TRBV7-6 with TRBJ2-3, with TRBD2 identical over 7 bases. The TCR comes from a man between 18 and 35 years old in good health and CMV-seropositive. CDR3 region: CASSPMAGESTDTQYF. For the CDR3, the DNA is TGTGCCAGCAGTCCAATGGCGGGAGAAAGCACAGATACGCAGTATTTT.